Below, 14 T cell receptor beta chains from the same sample are listed, as sequenced in a study of T cell responses to AZD1222 COVID-19 vaccine. Profiling relied on immunoSEQ multiplex PCR, and the TCRdb table lists in-frame clones only, not all of them. Of approximately 150,000 clones in the sample, 92% were seen once. The source material was peripheral blood, sampled 28 days after the second AZD1222 dose. The receptor source for this set is an adult who received the AZD1222 COVID-19 vaccine.

The gene calls are TRBV4-3 and TRBJ1-2; no reliable D call. V was pared by 1 base and J by 5 bases, with 8 bases between. Germline V lookup: CDR1 LGHNA, CDR2 YSLEER. This CDR3 has 13 residues. CDR3 loop: CASSQGPFYGYTF. For the CDR3, the DNA is TGCGCCAGCAGCCAAGGGCCATTTTATGGCTACACCTTC.

This chain connects TRBV3-1 (or the pseudogene TRBV3-2) to TRBJ2-3; unclear D gene. The CDR3 is 13 amino acids. Germline loops: CDR1 LGHDT, CDR2 YNNKEL (reference sequence). V lost 4 bases and J lost 6, with 11 bases in between. The DNA of the CDR3 is TGTGCCAGCAGCCCTCAAAACGGGGATACGCAGTATTTT. Its protein product is CASSPQNGDTQYF.

This chain uses TRBV4-1 with TRBJ2-3; D is possibly TRBD1 (5 bases). The germline CDR1 and CDR2 sequences are MGHRA and YSYEKL. V dropped 0 bases and J dropped 5 bases, with 15 bases sitting between them. There are 16 residues in the CDR3. As DNA, the CDR3 is TGCGCCAGCAGCCAAGATGTGGGCCACCAGGGAGATACGCAGTATTTT. Amino acid sequence: CASSQDVGHQGDTQYF.

The chain links TRBV27 to TRBJ2-1; D may correspond to TRBD1 or TRBD2 (5 bases each). V lost 5 bases and J lost 3, with 8 bases in between. The CDR3 runs 13 residues. Germline values: CDR1 MNHEY, CDR2 SMNVEV (reference sequence). The CDR3 reads CASSTRGYNEQFF. DNA for the CDR3: TGTGCCAGCAGTACGAGGGGCTACAATGAGCAGTTCTTC.

V gene TRBV20-1 combines with J gene TRBJ1-1; D remains unclear. Germline lookup yields CDR1 DFQATT and CDR2 SNEGSKA (reference sequence). The ends were cut back, 8 bases at V and 1 base at J, with 8 bases in the middle. The CDR3 runs 11 residues. The CDR3 loop is CSTLGNTEAFF. CDR3 DNA: TGCAGTACTCTGGGGAACACTGAAGCTTTCTTT.

This chain uses TRBV11-2 with TRBJ1-1; D is ambiguous. The ends were cut back, 4 bases at V and 1 base at J, with 10 bases in the middle. In germline, CDR1 is SGHAT, CDR2 FQNNGV. CDR3 size: 14 residues. CDR3 protein: CASSSQWGNTEAFF. The DNA for the CDR3 is TGTGCCAGCAGCTCCCAATGGGGGAACACTGAAGCTTTCTTT.

The CDR3 loop reads CASSYDRRETQYF. CDR3 sequence (DNA): TGTGCCAGCAGTTACGACCGACGGGAGACCCAGTACTTC. The chain combines TRBV6-5 with TRBJ2-5; D is uncertain. The ends were cut back, 2 bases at V and 5 bases at J, with 9 bases in the middle. CDR1 is MNHEY and CDR2 is SVGAGI in the germline V gene. The CDR3 spans 13 residues.

As to this clone: Sequence at one end of the junction differs from germline and may be a read error. The V gene is TRBV6-5, the J gene TRBJ2-3, with 9 bases fitting TRBD1. The CDR3 contains 15 residues. Germline CDR1 and CDR2: MNHEY and SVGAGI. The CDR3 nucleotides read TGTGCCAGCACGTACGTCCGACAGGGGGGAGATGCGCAGTATTTT. As protein: CASTYVRQGGDAQYF.

This chain uses TRBV19 with TRBJ2-5; possibly TRBD1 for D (6 bases). The CDR3 loop spans 13 amino acids. V was cut by 5 bases and J by 2 bases, with 9 bases left in between. The V gene's germline CDR1 is LNHDA and CDR2 SQIVND (reference sequence). The CDR3 coding sequence is TGTGCCAGTAGTCTACAGGGACAAGAGACCCAGTACTTC. Translation gives CASSLQGQETQYF.

The CDR3 here is CASSQGPSLFGYTF. The CDR3 DNA reads as TGTGCCAGCAGTCAGGGGCCCTCCTTGTTTGGCTACACCTTC. The chain carries TRBV6-5 and TRBJ1-2; TRBD1 might be the D (6 bases). There are 14 residues in the CDR3. The V end was cut by 5 bases, the J end by 7 bases, with 17 bases between. The V gene's germline CDR1 is MNHEY and CDR2 SVGAGI.

About this clone itself: The junction differs from germline at one of its ends, possibly a read error. This rearrangement joins TRBV3-1 (or the pseudogene TRBV3-2) to TRBJ1-1; tentatively, D is TRBD1 (6 bases). The CDR3 covers 14 residues. Germline V gives CDR1 LGHDT, CDR2 YNNKEL (reference sequence). The CDR3 DNA sequence: TGTGCCAGCAGCCAACTAACCCGGGACACCGAAGCTTTCTTT. Translation gives CASSQLTRDTEAFF.

The V call is TRBV6-2 or TRBV6-3, the J call TRBJ1-5, with D unresolved. The CDR3 covers 15 residues. V was shortened by 6 bases and J by 0 bases, with 12 bases between the two germline ends. The germline gives CDR1 MNHEY, CDR2 SVGEGT. The CDR3 loop reads CASSPASYSNQPQHF. Written as DNA, the CDR3 is TGTGCCAGCAGCCCCGCATCTTATAGCAATCAGCCCCAGCATTTT.

This sequence joins TRBV28 and TRBJ1-6; D remains ambiguous. The CDR3 extends over 15 amino acids. Per the germline V gene, CDR1 is MDHEN and CDR2 is SYDVKM. The V end lost 7 bases, the J end lost 5 bases, and 15 bases lay between the germline ends. This CDR3 is CASIRGWLDNSPLHF. As DNA, the CDR3 is TGTGCCAGCATTCGGGGTTGGCTCGATAATTCACCCCTCCACTTT.

This sequence joins TRBV5-4 and TRBJ2-3; no clear D. Trimming took off 0 bases at V and 0 bases at J, with 5 bases between the two ends. Germline-derived CDR1 and CDR2 are SGHNT and YYREEE (reference sequence). The CDR3 is 14 amino acids. The DNA for the CDR3 is TGTGCCAGCAGCTTGGCCGACAGCACAGATACGCAGTATTTT. It translates to CASSLADSTDTQYF.